A single sample gave rise to the 8 T cell receptor beta chains below, sequenced in a study of cytomegalovirus exposure and HLA in healthy donors. Both 60 Vbeta primers and 13 Jbeta primers went into the PCR. Sequencing was performed with immunoSEQ multiplex PCR; in TCRdb, only in-frame clones are kept and a portion is missing. The sample includes fewer than 150,000 clones, about 79% of them seen just once. Sequencing used PBMCs. These receptors were taken from a male donor in good health and CMV-seronegative.

The V and J genes are TRBV10-3 and TRBJ2-7, with a tentative D call TRBD1 (5 bases). The CDR3 spans 16 residues. With 2 bases removed from V and 0 bases from J, the gap between germline ends came to 14 bases. Germline V gene sequence: CDR1 ENHRY, CDR2 SYGVKD. The CDR3 sequence is CAISEGHQESSYEQYF. CDR3 nucleotide sequence: TGTGCCATCAGTGAGGGACACCAAGAGAGCTCCTACGAGCAGTACTTC.

This chain connects TRBV6-6 to TRBJ1-1; D uncertain. Germline V gives CDR1 MNHNY, CDR2 SVGAGI (reference sequence). V was cut by 5 bases and J by 2 bases, with 18 bases left in between. The CDR3 sequence is 16 residues long. The CDR3 loop is CASSPSGKIINTEAFF. CDR3 sequence (DNA): TGTGCCAGCAGTCCTTCGGGAAAGATAATTAACACTGAAGCTTTCTTT.

The chain couples TRBV4-1 to TRBJ2-5, with 8 nucleotides matching TRBD2. CDR1 and CDR2 from the germline V gene are MGHRA and YSYEKL. The CDR3 length is 14 residues. Germline trimming cut 4 bases from V and 5 bases from J; bases unmatched to any gene: 6. The CDR3 DNA reads TGCGCCAGCAGCCCCCGGGGGGGGTGGGAGACCCAGTACTTC. The encoded protein is CASSPRGGWETQYF.

This clone appeared a single time. This chain joins TRBV27 and TRBJ2-7, with 7 positions matching TRBD2. Germline V CDR1 and CDR2: MNHEY, SMNVEV (reference sequence). Trimming removed 2 bases from V and 6 bases from J; junction bases left unmatched: 4. This CDR3 comprises 13 residues. CDR3 residues: CASSLIGGGEQYF. The DNA of the CDR3 is TGTGCCAGCAGTTTAATTGGGGGGGGCGAGCAGTACTTC.

V gene TRBV5-4 combines with J gene TRBJ2-7; TRBD2 is a possible D gene (6 bases). The germline V gene has CDR1 SGHNT and CDR2 YYREEE (reference sequence). This CDR3 is built from 14 residues. V was pared by 9 bases and J by 4 bases, with 20 bases between. The CDR3 DNA follows: TGTGCCATAGCCGGGACGGGAGAGGATTACGAGCAGTACTTC. It specifies CAIAGTGEDYEQYF.

This chain joins TRBV10-3 and TRBJ1-5; D may be TRBD1 (6 bases). The CDR3 contains 15 residues. Germline V gene sequence: CDR1 ENHRY, CDR2 SYGVKD. The V end was cut by 3 bases, the J end by 5 bases, with 14 bases between. CDR3 DNA: TGTGCCATCAGTGAAGGGGGGGCCCGGGATCAGCCCCAGCATTTT. Its protein product is CAISEGGARDQPQHF.

This chain links TRBV7-9 with TRBJ1-1; no definite D call. The CDR3 covers 12 residues. Between the trimmed V and J ends, which lost 11 bases and 6 bases, there was a span of 16 bases. CDR1 is SEHNR and CDR2 is FQNEAQ in the germline V gene (reference sequence). CDR3 nucleotides: TGTGCCGCGATACGACGGCGGGCTGAAGCTTTCTTT. As protein: CAAIRRRAEAFF.

CDR3 nucleotides: TGTGCCAGCAGCTTTTCAGGCGTGACCGGGGAGCTGTTTTTT. Protein product: CASSFSGVTGELFF. This chain links TRBV11-2 with TRBJ2-2; D is unresolved. The CDR3 has 14 residues. Germline V gene data show CDR1 as SGHAT and CDR2 as FQNNGV. V was clipped by 3 bases and J by 5 bases, with 10 bases between them.